This TCR beta chain was sequenced for a study of blood T cell repertoires in COVID-19. Looking at the study overall: Sites across the United States, Italy and Spain contributed samples from acute and convalescent COVID-19. The cDNA or gDNA used as material had been derived from T cells, B-cell-depleted T cells, or PBMCs.

Trimming pared 11 bases from V and 7 bases from J, leaving 24 bases between. CDR3 size: 15 residues. Germline V gene data show CDR1 as MDHEN and CDR2 as SYDVKM. The data were produced by immunoSEQ multiplex PCR, yet TCRdb's version contains in-frame clones alone and is incomplete. This table has approximately 89,000 clones, almost 95% appearing once. Sequencing was performed on peripheral blood. This clonotype originated in a woman aged 60-70 years with active COVID-19. The chain links TRBV28 to TRBJ2-1, with D maybe TRBD2 (6 bases). CDR3 bases: TGTGCCTCCAACCGACAAAGGGACTGGGGGAATGAGCAGTTCTTC. This encodes CASNRQRDWGNEQFF.